These 20 T cell receptor beta chains originate from one sample sequenced in a study of blood T cells in healthy people across ages. Primed by a sample-barcoded 5' primer and a J-beta primer mix, a second PCR proceeded for about 7 to 11 cycles. Via MiXCR, TCRdb re-called the 5' RACE reads, giving one row per CDR3 protein. The data contain some 690,000 distinct CDR3 sequences, 22% of them singletons. Sample: blood. All receptors come from a man aged 65 to 79 in good health.

In its sample, this clonotype was seen a few times. The rearrangement links TRBV27 to TRBJ2-5; D is undetermined. V lost 4 bases, J lost 6 bases, and 12 bases lay in between. Per germline, CDR1 MNHEY and CDR2 SMNVEV (reference sequence). The CDR3 is made up of 13 amino acids. The CDR3: CASSSSVVKTQYF. The DNA of the CDR3 is TGTGCCAGCAGTTCCTCTGTAGTAAAGACCCAGTACTTC.

This clonotype has at least ten counts. The J gene is TRBJ2-1, the V gene TRBV28; 9 positions agree with TRBD2. CDR1 MDHEN and CDR2 SYDVKM come from the germline V gene. V lost 5 bases, J lost 6 bases, and 11 bases stayed unmatched. The CDR3 runs to 16 residues. CDR3 loop: CASSTTGTSIGNEQFF. The DNA of the CDR3 is TGTGCCAGCAGTACCACCGGGACTAGCATCGGCAATGAGCAGTTCTTC. Together with reference TRBV28 and TRBJ2-1, the CDR3 gives the full variable domain: DVKVTQSSRYLVKRTGEKVFLECVQDMDHENMFWYRQDPGLGLRLIYFSYDVKMKEKGDIPEGYSVSREKKERFSLILESASTNQTSMYLCASSTTGTSIGNEQFFGPGTRLTVL.

The chain joins TRBV19 to TRBJ1-1; no reliable D call. This CDR3 comprises 14 residues. V was shortened by 2 bases and J by 4 bases, with 11 bases between the two germline ends. Germline loops: CDR1 LNHDA, CDR2 SQIVND (reference sequence). CDR3 in amino acids: CASSIRPSSTEAFF. In nucleotides, the CDR3 is TGTGCCAGTAGTATACGGCCCTCGAGCACTGAAGCTTTCTTT.

V gene TRBV5-5 combines with J gene TRBJ1-5, with D tentatively TRBD1 (5 bases). The CDR3 is 17 amino acids. The germline gives CDR1 SGHKS, CDR2 YYEKEE (reference sequence). Trimming stripped 0 bases from V and 1 base from J, with 14 bases between. CDR3 bases: TGTGCCAGCAGCTTGGTTATGCCCAGGGCAAGCAATCAGCCCCAGCATTTT. It encodes CASSLVMPRASNQPQHF.

This clonotype was detected a few times. The V call is TRBV4-3, the J call TRBJ2-3, with D perhaps assigned TRBD1 or TRBD2 (6 bases each). V shed 0 bases and J shed 5 bases, with 21 bases lying between them. CDR1 and CDR2 from the germline V gene are LGHNA and YSLEER. This CDR3 region has 18 residues. The CDR3 nucleotides read TGCGCCAGCAGCCAAGATTGGGGGGCTAGCGTGAGTCAAGATACGCAGTATTTT. Protein sequence: CASSQDWGASVSQDTQYF.

This clonotype was recorded a few times. The V gene is TRBV18, the J gene TRBJ1-5; D is unresolved. The V end lost 0 bases, the J end lost 4 bases, and 7 bases lay between the germline ends. CDR1 is KGHSH, CDR2 LQKENI, per germline. The CDR3 extends over 14 amino acids. The CDR3 sequence: CASSPPTGNQPQHF. In nucleotides, the CDR3 is TGTGCCAGCTCACCACCGACGGGGAATCAGCCCCAGCATTTT. Full variable domain (rest looked up from reference TRBV18 and TRBJ1-5): NAGVMQNPRHLVRRRGQEARLRCSPMKGHSHVYWYRQLPEEGLKFMVYLQKENIIDESGMPKERFSAEFPKEGPSILRIQQVVRGDSAAYFCASSPPTGNQPQHFGDGTRLSIL.

The chain recombines TRBV27 with TRBJ2-3, with TRBD1 identical over 8 bases. The germline V gene has CDR1 MNHEY and CDR2 SMNVEV (reference sequence). J gave up 6 bases and V 2 bases, and 7 bases lay outside the gene matches. This CDR3 is built from 15 residues. The CDR3 spells CASSLPGTGWDTQYF. CDR3 nucleotide sequence: TGTGCCAGCAGTTTACCGGGGACAGGTTGGGATACGCAGTATTTT.

The chain combines TRBV12-3 or TRBV12-4 with TRBJ2-2; TRBD1 aligns across 9 bases. J gave up 7 bases and V 5 bases, and 5 bases lay outside the gene matches. This CDR3 contains 14 residues. The CDR3 reads CASSRRTGVGELFF. In DNA, the CDR3 is TGTGCCAGCAGTCGAAGGACAGGGGTCGGGGAGCTGTTTTTT.

This clonotype was detected a few times. In DNA form, the CDR3 reads TGTGCCAGCCTCTCCCGGCGGGGGGTCAATGAGCAGTTCTTC. It codes for CASLSRRGVNEQFF. The V gene is TRBV28, the J gene TRBJ2-1, with 8 positions matching TRBD2. CDR1 is MDHEN and CDR2 is SYDVKM in the germline V gene. The junction had 9 bases not matched to a gene; V was cut back by 8 bases and J by 6 bases. This CDR3 spans 14 amino acids.

This clonotype occurred a few times. The chain recombines TRBV6-5 with TRBJ1-2, with D unresolved. Per the germline V gene, CDR1 is MNHEY and CDR2 is SVGAGI. V was shortened by 4 bases and J by 2 bases, with 11 bases between the two germline ends. CDR3 length: 14 residues. CDR3 sequence reads: CASSSWSQNYGYTF. DNA for the CDR3: TGTGCCAGCAGTTCTTGGTCCCAAAACTATGGCTACACCTTC.

This clonotype was seen a handful of times. V is TRBV4-1 and J is TRBJ2-4; the match to TRBD2 covers 12 bases. V was clipped by 0 bases and J by 0 bases; unmatched bases: 6. From germline, CDR1 is MGHRA and CDR2 YSYEKL. The CDR3 is 19 residues long. The DNA for the CDR3 is TGCGCCAGCAGCCAAGAAGCAGGGACTAGCGGGTTAGCCAAAAACATTCAGTACTTC. This gives the protein CASSQEAGTSGLAKNIQYF.

The V call is TRBV21-1, the J call TRBJ2-1; the table names TRBD1, a call not compared with the DNA. TRBJ2-7 matches the DNA end more closely, so the J call is doubtful. TRBV21-1 is annotated as a pseudogene. CDR3 length: 13 residues. The CDR3, as DNA: TGTGCCAGCAGCAAAGGGGGGTCCTACGAGCAGTACTTC. Amino acid sequence: CASSKGGSYEQYF.

This clonotype was seen more than once but under ten times. The chain is built from TRBV20-1 and TRBJ1-1, with a weak D call TRBD1 (5 bases). This CDR3 region has 14 residues. Looked up from germline, CDR1 is DFQATT and CDR2 is SNEGSKA (reference sequence). The V end lost 0 bases, the J end lost 4 bases, and 12 bases lay between the germline ends. For the CDR3, the DNA is TGCAGTGCTAGAGATACCGGGGCGCGCACTGAAGCTTTCTTT. It translates to CSARDTGARTEAFF.

This clonotype was observed at least ten times. The rearrangement joins TRBV5-1 to TRBJ2-5; D may be TRBD1 (6 bases). The CDR3 has 13 residues. The germline V gene encodes CDR1 SGHRS and CDR2 YFSETQ. Trimming cost V 7 bases and J 4 bases, with 14 bases left between them. The CDR3 loop is CASRPDSLETQYF. Here the CDR3 DNA reads TGCGCCAGCCGCCCGGACAGTTTAGAGACCCAGTACTTC.

The CDR3 here is CASSLVRAARTYNEQFF. The CDR3 bases are TGCGCCAGCAGCTTGGTTAGGGCCGCTCGAACTTACAATGAGCAGTTCTTC. This chain joins TRBV5-1 and TRBJ2-1; D ambiguous. Germline V gene sequence: CDR1 SGHRS, CDR2 YFSETQ. Trimming took off 0 bases at V and 4 bases at J, with 17 bases between the two ends. The CDR3 contains 17 residues.

On this clonotype: At one boundary the junction diverges from the germline segment, which might be a read error. The chain joins TRBV4-2 to TRBJ1-5; 7 nucleotides align to TRBD1. CDR3 size: 16 residues. The germline CDR1 and CDR2 sequences are LGHNA and YNFKEQ. The DNA of the CDR3 is TGTGCCAGCAGCCAAGATGGGACAGAGAGCAGTCAGCCCCAGCATTTT. It codes for CASSQDGTESSQPQHF.

On this clonotype itself: The junction departs from germline at one end; a sequencing error may be responsible. The chain couples TRBV12-3 or TRBV12-4 to TRBJ2-3; the match to TRBD2 covers 9 bases. This CDR3 contains 15 residues. The CDR3 region is CASSSTSGGADTEYF. The CDR3 DNA follows: TGTGCCAGCAGCTCGACTAGCGGAGGAGCAGATACGGAGTATTTT.

This clonotype was found a few times. The V gene is TRBV7-9, the J gene TRBJ1-1, with D unclear. Trimming cost V 2 bases and J 7 bases, with 8 bases left between them. Germline-derived CDR1 and CDR2 are SEHNR and FQNEAQ (reference sequence). This CDR3 is built from 12 residues. CDR3 sequence (DNA): TGTGCCAGCAGCTTAAAGGTGGATGAAGCTTTCTTT. It yields the protein CASSLKVDEAFF.

The V call is TRBV20-1, the J call TRBJ1-2; D gene uncertain. The V gene's germline CDR1 is DFQATT and CDR2 SNEGSKA (reference sequence). Trimming removed 0 bases at V and 5 bases at J, with 10 bases between. This CDR3 comprises 13 residues. CDR3 coding DNA: TGCAGTGCTAGAGACGGGCAGTCTTATGGCTACACCTTC. Translated: CSARDGQSYGYTF.

CDR3 nucleotide sequence: TGTGCCAGCAGCTCCGCTAGCGGGGCCTACAATGAGCAGTTCTTC. Its translation: CASSSASGAYNEQFF. V usage is TRBV7-3 and J usage is TRBJ2-1, with 9 bases that match TRBD2. This CDR3 has 15 amino acids. Germline V gene sequence: CDR1 SGHTA, CDR2 FQGTGA. With V trimmed by 4 bases and J by 2 bases, 3 bases remained unmatched.